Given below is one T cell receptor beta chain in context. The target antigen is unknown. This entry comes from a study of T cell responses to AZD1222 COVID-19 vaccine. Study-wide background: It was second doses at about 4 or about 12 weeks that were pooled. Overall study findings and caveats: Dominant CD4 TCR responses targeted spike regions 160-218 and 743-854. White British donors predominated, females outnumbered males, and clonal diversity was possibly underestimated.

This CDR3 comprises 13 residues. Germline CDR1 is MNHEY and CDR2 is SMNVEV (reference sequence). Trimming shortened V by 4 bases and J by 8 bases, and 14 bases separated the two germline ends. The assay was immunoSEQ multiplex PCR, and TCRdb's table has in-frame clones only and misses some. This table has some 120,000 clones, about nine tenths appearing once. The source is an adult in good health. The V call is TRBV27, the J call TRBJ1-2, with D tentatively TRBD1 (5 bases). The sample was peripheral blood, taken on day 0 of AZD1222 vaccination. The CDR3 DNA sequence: TGTGCCAGCAGTTCGAAGGGGACTAGAGGCTACACCTTC. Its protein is CASSSKGTRGYTF.